Listed below are T cell receptor beta chains from one sample, sequenced in a study of OX40 agonist ivuxolimab in advanced cancers. The protocol was immunoSEQ multiplex PCR, while the TCRdb copy is restricted to in-frame clones and leaves out a portion. The repertoire holds about 89,000 clones, with more than 70% as singletons. The sample was CD4+ or CD8+ T cells sorted from blood, taken in a trial of the OX40 agonist ivuxolimab. These receptors were obtained from an adult with an advanced solid tumor such as melanoma, head and neck, liver or kidney cancer. Both conserved end residues are part of each CDR3. A D gene is named only where the DNA matches it firmly. The size field is filled for only some rows; it gives once, few, many or a size class.

D gene	clone size	J gene	V gene	CDR3 DNA	CDR3 protein
TRBD1	-	TRBJ1-6	TRBV7-4	TGTGCCAGCAGCCCCCCCCGGGCAGGGGGCTATGGAGATTCACCCCTCCACTTT	CASSPPRAGGYGDSPLHF
-	-	TRBJ2-3	TRBV6-1	TGTGCCAGCAGGGCCCTCGGAGGGACAGATACGCAGTATTTT	CASRALGGTDTQYF
-	-	TRBJ2-1	TRBV7-3	TGTGCCAGCAGCTTAGACGGGGGCAATGAGCAGTTCTTC	CASSLDGGNEQFF
-	-	TRBJ1-2	TRBV7-2	TGTGCCAGCAGCTTAGGCGGGGGTGCTAACTATGGCTACACCTTC	CASSLGGGANYGYTF
-	-	TRBJ1-6	TRBV7-2	TGTGCCAGCAGCTTATATCAGAATTCACCCCTCCACTTT	CASSLYQNSPLHF
-	few	TRBJ1-3	TRBV7-2	TGTGCCAGCAGCTCCCTGAACACCATATATTTT	CASSSLNTIYF
TRBD1	-	TRBJ1-1	TRBV11-1	TGTGCCAGCAGGATTACAGGGGGCACTGAAGCTTTCTTT	CASRITGGTEAFF
-	-	TRBJ2-3	TRBV5-4	TGTGCCAGCAGCTTGGATCCGGGTGTGGGCACAGATACGCAGTATTTT	CASSLDPGVGTDTQYF
-	-	TRBJ2-1	TRBV19	TGTGCCAGTAGTATAAGAAAAGGTGAGCAGTTCTTC	CASSIRKGEQFF
TRBD1	-	TRBJ1-2	TRBV30	TGTGCCTGGAGTGGTTTGGACAGGCGGGGGGGTGGCTACACCTTC	CAWSGLDRRGGGYTF
TRBD1	-	TRBJ1-2	TRBV5-5	TGTGCCAGCAGCCAGGGGACAGGGCAGAACTATGGCTACACCTTC	CASSQGTGQNYGYTF
-	-	TRBJ1-3	TRBV5-1	TGCGCCAGCAGCGCCGGGGCACCAGAACTACTCTCTGGAAACACCATATATTTT	CASSAGAPELLSGNTIYF
-	-	TRBJ2-1	TRBV13	TGTGCCAGCACCGCCGCCTCCTACAATGAGCAGTTCTTC	CASTAASYNEQFF
TRBD1	-	TRBJ1-5	TRBV7-9	TGTGCCAGCAGCGTAGGGACAGGGTGGGGCAATCAGCCCCAGCATTTT	CASSVGTGWGNQPQHF
-	few	TRBJ2-2	TRBV19	TGTGCCAGTAGTATAACCTCCGGGGAGCTGTTTTTT	CASSITSGELFF
-	once	TRBJ1-3	TRBV7-8	TGTGCCAGCAGCTTAGCCCGGGTCGGACCCTCTGGAAACACCATATATTTT	CASSLARVGPSGNTIYF
-	-	TRBJ1-4	TRBV7-9	TGTGCCAGCAGCTTGTGGGGAGATAATGAAAAACTGTTTTTT	CASSLWGDNEKLFF
TRBD1	-	TRBJ1-5	TRBV7-9	TGTGCCAGCAGCTTATCAGGGGGCGGACAGCCCCAGCATTTT	CASSLSGGGQPQHF